What follows describes a single T cell receptor (beta chain). A few counts support this clonotype. Its antigen is currently not known. No base-level quality is on record; no much larger clone is a single base apart. V is clipped by 1 base and J by 0 bases, and the sequence between their germline boundaries is 8 bases long. Spanning cysteine to phenylalanine, the CDR3 consists of 15 amino acids. This entry keeps only the CDR3 DNA: 45 bases, framed from base 1. Reading the germline V gene gives CDR1 SGHDT and CDR2 YYEEEE. The source of the sample is a study of T cell repertoires in cytomegalovirus infection (dated by TCRdb to between 2018 and 2021). For the study in its entirety: Peptide stimulations targeted recently identified HLA-C-restricted CMV epitopes, whose presentation resists viral immunomodulation, together with well-studied HLA-B-restricted epitopes. Because public TCR beta signatures pointed to carriage of CMV infection together with the matching HLA type, the HLA type of each donor mattered for the analysis.

The sample's treatment or condition, from its label and the paper: in vitro stimulation with specific CMV peptide epitopes to enrich CMV-specific T cells. Findings and caveats that apply to the study as a whole: In the ex vivo response, HLA-C-restricted CMV-specific TCR beta clonotypes were dominant, and in two of eight donors the single most frequent clonotype came from this HLA-C-restricted group. Cumulative frequency of public TCR beta family members discriminated carriers of CMV infection plus the relevant HLA type in this cohort and an independent approximately 350-donor cohort.

Sequenced on an Illumina HiSeq 1500. Using fastp at Q25 and MiXCR, TCRdb reprocessed the public reads and kept productive beta chains. Entries that share a CDR3 protein sequence are merged under the most common genes and DNA. The sample table records approximately 110,000 distinct CDR3 sequences; roughly a third of these occur just once. The leading ten clones occupy 45% to 65% of the sample. This specimen was CD8+ T cells from cultured PBMCs, taken from culture after CMV antigen stimulation. The rearranged chain carries TRBV5-6 and TRBJ1-3; no D gene can be assigned with confidence. This TCR was sampled from a human donor in good health (CMV status not recorded). Some clones in this sample may be carry-over from other donors' samples. At the DNA level, the sequence is TGTGCCAGCAGCTTGAACCAGGTCTCTGGAAACACCATATATTTT. This is translated as CASSLNQVSGNTIYF.